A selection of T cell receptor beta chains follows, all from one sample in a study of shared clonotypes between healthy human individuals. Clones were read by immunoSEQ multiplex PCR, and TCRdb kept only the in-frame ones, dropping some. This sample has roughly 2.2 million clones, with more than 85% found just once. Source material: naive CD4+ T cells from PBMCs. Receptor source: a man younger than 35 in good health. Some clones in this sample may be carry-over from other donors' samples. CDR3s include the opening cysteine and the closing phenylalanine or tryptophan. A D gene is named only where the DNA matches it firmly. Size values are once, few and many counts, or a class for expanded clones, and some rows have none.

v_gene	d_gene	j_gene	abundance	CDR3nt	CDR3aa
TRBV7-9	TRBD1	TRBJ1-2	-	TGTGCCAGCAGCTTATGGGACAGGCAGAACTATGGCTACACCTTC	CASSLWDRQNYGYTF
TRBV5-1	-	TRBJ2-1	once	TGCGCCAGCAGCTTGGGGAGGGGGCTATTCGATGAGCAGTTCTTC	CASSLGRGLFDEQFF
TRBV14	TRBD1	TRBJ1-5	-	TGTGCCAGCAGCCGAGGGGGCTTTCAGCCCCAGCATTTT	CASSRGGFQPQHF
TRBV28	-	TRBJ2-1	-	TGTGCCAGCAGTTTAGGGGGCTCTAATGTCAATGAGCAGTTCTTC	CASSLGGSNVNEQFF
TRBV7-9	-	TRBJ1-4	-	TGTGCCAGCGGCGGCAGGGGAGGTGAAAAACTGTTTTTT	CASGGRGGEKLFF
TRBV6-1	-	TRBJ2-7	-	TGTGCCGGCCAACTTGGGGGAAGCTCCTACGAGCAGTACTTC	CAGQLGGSSYEQYF
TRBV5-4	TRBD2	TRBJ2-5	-	TGTGCCAGCAGCTTTAAAACTAGCGGGATAGAGACCCAGTACTTC	CASSFKTSGIETQYF
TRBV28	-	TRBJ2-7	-	TGTGCCAGCATCAAAGGCAGCGTCGGCGGGTTGCCCTACGAGCAGTACTTC	CASIKGSVGGLPYEQYF
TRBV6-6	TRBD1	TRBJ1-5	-	TGTGCCAGCACCGGGACAGGGGCTTCCCTCCAGCCCCAGCATTTT	CASTGTGASLQPQHF
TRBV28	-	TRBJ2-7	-	TGTGCCAGCAGTGCCCCACCTGGGGGACTGAGCTCCTACGAGCAGTACTTC	CASSAPPGGLSSYEQYF
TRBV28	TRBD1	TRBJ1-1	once	TGTGCCAGCAGTTTGGGAGGTGTGGGGACAGGGGGGCCCTCCAGGGCTTTCTTT	CASSLGGVGTGGPSRAFF
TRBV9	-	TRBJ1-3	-	TGTGCCAGCAGCGCACAGGGTGTATCTGGAAACACCATATATTTT	CASSAQGVSGNTIYF
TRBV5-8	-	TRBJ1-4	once	TGTGCCAGCAGCAGGGGACTTGCAACTAATGAAAAACTGTTTTTT	CASSRGLATNEKLFF
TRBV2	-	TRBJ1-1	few	TGTGCCAGCAGTCAGGACCGAACTCAACCTGAAGCTTTCTTT	CASSQDRTQPEAFF
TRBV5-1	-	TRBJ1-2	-	TGCGCCAGCAGCTTGGAAGGGCAGGTAGCCTATGGCTACACCTTC	CASSLEGQVAYGYTF
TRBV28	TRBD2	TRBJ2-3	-	TGTGCCAGCAGTCCCCGTTGGGGAGGGCGTACTAGCACAGATACGCAGTATTTT	CASSPRWGGRTSTDTQYF
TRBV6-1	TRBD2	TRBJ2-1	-	TGTGCCAGCAGTGAAGCCCGGTCGCCTAGCGGGAGGAATGAGCAGTTCTTC	CASSEARSPSGRNEQFF
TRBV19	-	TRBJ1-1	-	TGTGCCAGTAGTGTTAGGGGGATGAACACTGAAGCTTTCTTT	CASSVRGMNTEAFF
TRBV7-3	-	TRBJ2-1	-	TGTGCCAGCAGCTTAAACAGGGGGGGTGAGCAGTTCTTC	CASSLNRGGEQFF
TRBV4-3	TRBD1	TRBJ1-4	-	TGCGCCAGCAGCCAACTGGACAGGAATGAAAAACTGTTTTTT	CASSQLDRNEKLFF
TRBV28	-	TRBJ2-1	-	TGTGCCAGCAGTTTAGTGGGGGGATACAATGAGCAGTTCTTC	CASSLVGGYNEQFF
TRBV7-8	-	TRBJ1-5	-	TGTGCCAGCAGCTTAGATTCCAGTTTCAATCAGCCCCAGCATTTT	CASSLDSSFNQPQHF
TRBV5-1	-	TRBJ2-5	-	TGCGCCAGCAGCGGTCAGGGCGAAGAGACCCAGTACTTC	CASSGQGEETQYF
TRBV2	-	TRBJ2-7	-	TGTGCCAGCAGTGGGGGACATCGGGTTCAGTACTTC	CASSGGHRVQYF
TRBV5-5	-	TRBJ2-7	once	TGTGCCAGCAGCTTGGCCGGGGGAAGCTCCTACGAGCAGTACTTC	CASSLAGGSSYEQYF
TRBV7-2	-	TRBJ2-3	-	TGTGCCAGCAGCTTAGCGGGAGGCTACACAGATACGCAGTATTTT	CASSLAGGYTDTQYF
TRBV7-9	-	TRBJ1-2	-	TGTGCCAGCACCCTGGCAGCACATAACTATGGCTACACCTTC	CASTLAAHNYGYTF
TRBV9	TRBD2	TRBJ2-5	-	TGTGCCAGCAGCGGGGACCCAGCGGGATTAGGAAGGGGAGAGACCCAGTACTTC	CASSGDPAGLGRGETQYF
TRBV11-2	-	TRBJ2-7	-	TGTGCCAGCAGCGCCAGCCCACTAGTAACTTTCTCCTACGAGCAGTACTTC	CASSASPLVTFSYEQYF
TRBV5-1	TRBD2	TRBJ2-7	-	TGCGCCAGCAGGGGTGATCGGCTAGCGGGAAACGAGCAGTACTTC	CASRGDRLAGNEQYF
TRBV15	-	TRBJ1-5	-	TGTGCCACCAGCATCGGGACGGCGGGGACGCCCCAGCATTTT	CATSIGTAGTPQHF
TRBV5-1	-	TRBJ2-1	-	TGCGCCAGCAGCTTTGGAGGGGGCAAGGTTAATGAGCAGTTCTTC	CASSFGGGKVNEQFF
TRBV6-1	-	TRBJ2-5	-	TGTGCCAGTGACAGGCGGAGAGAGACCCAGTACTTC	CASDRRRETQYF
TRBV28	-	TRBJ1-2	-	TGTGCCAGCAGTATCCAGCCACAGGGCTTTAGCTACACCTTC	CASSIQPQGFSYTF
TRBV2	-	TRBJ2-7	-	TGTGCCAGCAGGACTTACTACGAGCAGTACTTC	CASRTYYEQYF
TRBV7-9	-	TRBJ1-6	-	TGTGCCAGCACCAACACGGGGGGTAATTCACCCCTCCACTTT	CASTNTGGNSPLHF
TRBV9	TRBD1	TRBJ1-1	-	TGTGCCAGCAGCGTAGGCAGCAGGGGGCCGTACACTGAAGCTTTCTTT	CASSVGSRGPYTEAFF